This T cell receptor beta chain was captured in a study of Graves' ophthalmopathy and Graves' hyperthyroidism. This CDR3 is 16 amino acids long. V dropped 6 bases and J dropped 6; count of bases not matched to a gene: 15. CDR1 is ENHRY, CDR2 SYGVKD, per germline. Overall study findings and caveats: Its predictions of ophthalmopathy progression gave the model approximately 65% sensitivity and 72.22% specificity. Blood samples also showed most expanded thyroid clonotypes exceeding 0.001 frequency.

Hyperthyroidism patients had new diagnoses, durations under 2 months, and ages of 18 to 65. Other autoimmune diseases, uncontrolled infections, pregnancy or lactation led to the exclusion of patients. RNA transcripts yielded amplified TCR beta CDR3 regions. HTBI primers served in a first-round RT-PCR, which a second-round multiplex PCR followed. Each CDR3 protein gets one entry after TCRdb re-called the multiplex PCR reads with MiXCR. This table holds around 1.1 million distinct CDR3 sequences, roughly 35% found once. On this clonotype itself: Its matching antigen is unknown.

The source of this sequence is an adult man with Graves' hyperthyroidism. The chain couples TRBV10-3 to TRBJ2-7; 9 nucleotides align to TRBD2. The sample was peripheral blood or thyroid tissue (not recorded which). CDR3 DNA sequence: TGTGCCATCAGCTTCAATGGCGGGAGGGGGCAAGGCGAGCAGTACTTC. Its translation: CAISFNGGRGQGEQYF.